The clone carrying this T cell receptor (beta chain) was seen repeatedly, ten times or more. Its antigen is unknown. TCRdb recomputed calls from the multiplex PCR reads with MiXCR, one row per CDR3 protein. The data contain some 250,000 distinct CDR3 sequences, under 40% of them singletons. V gave up 0 bases and J gave up 4 bases, with 12 bases separating them. Per germline, CDR1 DFQATT and CDR2 SNEGSKA (reference sequence). The CDR3 length is 15 residues. This specimen belongs to a study of breast tumors, draining lymph nodes, adjacent tissues. Study observations and caveats: Tumor T cell lymph node origin was a supported hypothesis, not proven. Luminal-like breast cancer showed significantly greater tumor-nontumor repertoire similarity than basal-like breast cancer did. Most tumor T cells seemingly derive from lymph node, then expand in tumor. Compared with lymph nodes, tumors were less diverse; compared with nontumor tissue, more.

Axillary draining lymph nodes of breast cancer patients supplied the node samples. V usage is TRBV20-1 and J usage is TRBJ2-2; no definite D call. The source of this sequence is a female donor with breast cancer. Some clones in this sample may be carry-over from other donors' samples. Sequencing input: axillary lymph node tissue. Here the CDR3 reads CSARDSNVGTGELFF. The CDR3 DNA reads as TGCAGTGCTAGAGATTCGAACGTAGGCACCGGGGAGCTGTTTTTT.